What follows is one T cell receptor beta chain and its context. Its antigen is undetermined. This entry comes from a study of cytomegalovirus exposure and HLA in healthy donors. General study results and limits: Several top significant clusters appeared, in a later analysis, to be linked to common viral pathogens.

The CDR3 length is 14 residues. Germline values: CDR1 SGHDT, CDR2 YYEEEE. The V end was cut by 4 bases, the J end by 7 bases, with 12 bases between. Amplification used 60 Vbeta primers and 13 Jbeta primers. Sequencing was performed with immunoSEQ multiplex PCR; in TCRdb, only in-frame clones are kept and a portion is missing. The table shows under 95,000 clones, with around three quarters occurring only once. The origin of this receptor is a male donor in good health and CMV-seronegative. Specimen: PBMCs. The genes are TRBV5-6 and TRBJ1-6, with a weak D call TRBD1 (6 bases). Here the CDR3 DNA reads TGTGCCAGCAGCCCGGTGGGGGCGAATTCACCCCTCCACTTT. It specifies CASSPVGANSPLHF. The full variable domain, completed using reference TRBV5-6 and TRBJ1-6, is DAGVTQSPTHLIKTRGQQVTLRCSPKSGHDTVSWYQQALGQGPQFIFQYYEEEERQRGNFPDRFSGHQFPNYSSELNVNALLLGDSALYLCASSPVGANSPLHFGNGTRLTVT.